This TCR beta chain was retrieved from a study of blood T cell repertoires in COVID-19. Turning to the study itself: Researchers got acute and convalescent COVID-19 samples from the United States, Italy and Spain. The analysed material was cDNA or gDNA that came from T cells, B-cell-depleted T cells, or PBMCs.

How the authors handled the data: Estimates of nucleated cell counts were drawn from the amplification of reference gene primers. Sequenced by immunoSEQ multiplex PCR; TCRdb stores in-frame clones only, minus some. That table gives V, J and clone size, and the DNA gave D and trimming. Among approximately 150,000 clones, roughly 84% were seen once, and the ten largest hold 7.2%. CDR3 size: 12 residues. Deletions cut 4 bases from V and 8 bases from J, with 11 bases between. CDR1 KGHSH and CDR2 LQKENI come from the germline V gene. Sequencing was carried out using peripheral blood. This TCR was recovered from a woman between 50 and 59 years old in a cohort sampled during active or convalescent COVID-19. The chain links TRBV18 to TRBJ1-1; D not certain. CDR3: CASSRRLEEAFF. The CDR3 nucleotides are TGTGCCAGCTCACGTCGTCTAGAGGAAGCTTTCTTT.